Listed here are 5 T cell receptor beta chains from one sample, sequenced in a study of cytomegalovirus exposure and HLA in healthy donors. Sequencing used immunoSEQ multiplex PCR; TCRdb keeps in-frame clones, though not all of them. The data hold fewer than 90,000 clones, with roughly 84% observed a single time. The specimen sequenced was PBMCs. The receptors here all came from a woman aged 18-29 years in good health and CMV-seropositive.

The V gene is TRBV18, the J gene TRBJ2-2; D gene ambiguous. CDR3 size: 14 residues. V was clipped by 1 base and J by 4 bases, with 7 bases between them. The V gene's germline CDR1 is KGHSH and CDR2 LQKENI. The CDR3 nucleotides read TGTGCCAGCTCACCACTCCAGTCCACCGGGGAGCTGTTTTTT. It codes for CASSPLQSTGELFF.

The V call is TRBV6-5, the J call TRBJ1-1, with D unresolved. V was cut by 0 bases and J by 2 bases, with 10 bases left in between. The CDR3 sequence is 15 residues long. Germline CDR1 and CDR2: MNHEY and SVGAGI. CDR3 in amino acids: CASSYSALINTEAFF. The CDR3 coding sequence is TGTGCCAGCAGTTACTCGGCCCTTATCAACACTGAAGCTTTCTTT.

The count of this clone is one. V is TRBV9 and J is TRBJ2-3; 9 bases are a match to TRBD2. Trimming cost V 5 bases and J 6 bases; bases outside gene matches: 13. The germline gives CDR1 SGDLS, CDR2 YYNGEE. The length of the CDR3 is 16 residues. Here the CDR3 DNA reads TGTGCCAGCAGTCGCCGGGGGCGGGGGGGCGCGGATACGCAGTATTTT. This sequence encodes CASSRRGRGGADTQYF.

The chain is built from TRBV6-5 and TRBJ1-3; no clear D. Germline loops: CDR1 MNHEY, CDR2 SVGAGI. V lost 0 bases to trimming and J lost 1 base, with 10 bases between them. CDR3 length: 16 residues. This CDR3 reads CASSYSNRPSGNTIYF. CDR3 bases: TGTGCCAGCAGTTACTCGAACAGACCATCTGGAAACACCATATATTTT.

The CDR3 loop reads CASSEGAGYYEQYF. CDR3 bases: TGTGCCAGCAGTGAAGGGGCAGGGTACTACGAGCAGTACTTC. The chain employs TRBV2 and TRBJ2-7; D is perhaps TRBD1 (5 bases). Germline V gives CDR1 SNHLY, CDR2 FYNNEI. V shed 1 base and J shed 3 bases, with 10 bases lying between them. The CDR3 consists of 14 residues.